The source of this TCR beta chain is a study of early T cells in non-severe SARS-CoV-2 infection. MiXCR, run by TCRdb on the 5' RACE reads, gives a single entry per CDR3 protein. The sample lists about 60,000 distinct CDR3 sequences, 20% to 25% seen once, with approximately 15% in the top ten. The germline V gene has CDR1 SQVTM and CDR2 ANQGSEA. V was cut by 7 bases and J by 3 bases, with 9 bases left in between. The CDR3 runs to 12 residues. This clonotype was found a few times. V and J are TRBV29-1 and TRBJ1-4; D possibly corresponds to TRBD1 (6 bases). This clonotype was sampled from an adult who was a healthcare worker with PCR-confirmed SARS-CoV-2 infection or an uninfected control (not recorded which). Sequenced material: whole blood, taken at baseline. This CDR3 reads CSGAGANEKLFF. The CDR3, as DNA: TGCAGCGGAGCAGGGGCTAATGAAAAACTGTTTTTT.